These 13 T cell receptor beta chains share one sample of origin, sequenced in a study of blood T cells in healthy people across ages. Combining a sample-barcoded 5' primer with a J-beta primer mix, a second PCR ran for roughly 7 to 11 cycles. TCRdb fed the 5' RACE reads into MiXCR, producing one record per CDR3 protein. The table lists approximately 1.5 million distinct CDR3 sequences, almost 35% of them singletons. The source material was blood. These receptors were obtained from a woman in her 30s in good health.

This clonotype was counted a single time. V is TRBV28 and J is TRBJ2-7; D possibly matches TRBD1 or TRBD2 (5 bases each). The CDR3 loop spans 12 amino acids. The V gene lost 11 bases and the J gene lost 0 bases, with 11 bases spanning the gap. Germline V gene lookup returns CDR1 MDHEN and CDR2 SYDVKM. CDR3 loop: CAGARGSYEQYF. Here the CDR3 DNA reads TGTGCCGGAGCGAGGGGCTCCTACGAGCAGTACTTC.

V and J are TRBV20-1 and TRBJ2-3; the D call may be TRBD1 or TRBD2 (6 bases each). The germline CDR1 and CDR2 sequences are DFQATT and SNEGSKA (reference sequence). The CDR3 is made up of 15 amino acids. The V gene lost 0 bases and the J gene lost 5 bases, with 15 bases spanning the gap. The CDR3 sequence is CSARDPGGSGDTQYF. As DNA, the CDR3 is TGCAGTGCTAGAGATCCCGGGGGCTCTGGAGATACGCAGTATTTT.

The chain has TRBV7-6 and TRBJ2-1, with a weak D call TRBD2 (6 bases). V was clipped by 4 bases and J by 0 bases, with 22 bases between them. Germline CDR1 reads SGHVS; CDR2 reads FNYEAQ. This CDR3 comprises 19 residues. CDR3 DNA: TGTGCCAGCAGCTCAGAACGGGGGAGCGTCGGACACTCCTACAATGAGCAGTTCTTC. Protein: CASSSERGSVGHSYNEQFF. The whole variable domain, remainder taken from reference TRBV7-6 and TRBJ2-1, is GAGVSQSPRYKVTKRGQDVALRCDPISGHVSLYWYRQALGQGPEFLTYFNYEAQQDKSGLPNDRFSAERPEGSISTLTIQRTEQRDSAMYRCASSSERGSVGHSYNEQFFGPGTRLTVL.

The CDR3 sequence: CSPARATEQFF. CDR3 DNA: TGCAGTCCTGCTAGGGCTACTGAGCAGTTCTTC. The V call is TRBV20-1, the J call TRBJ2-1; D is undetermined. Trimming removed 8 bases at V and 9 bases at J, with 14 bases between. The CDR3 is made up of 11 amino acids. Germline V gives CDR1 DFQATT, CDR2 SNEGSKA (reference sequence).

V gene TRBV20-1 combines with J gene TRBJ2-5; D unclear. Judging by the DNA end, TRBJ2-7 fits better; the J call may be wrong. Per germline, CDR1 DFQATT and CDR2 SNEGSKA (reference sequence). CDR3 length equals 11 residues. As DNA, the CDR3 is TGCAGTGCTAGAGTCCGGACCGAGCAGTACTTC. Translation gives CSARVRTEQYF.

Only a few counts were recorded for this clonotype. The chain carries TRBV5-6 and TRBJ2-7; no firm D call. V lost 5 bases, J lost 1 base, and 10 bases lay in between. The V gene's germline CDR1 is SGHDT and CDR2 YYEEEE. The CDR3 extends over 13 amino acids. CDR3: CASSFRHSYEQYF. The CDR3 nucleotides are TGTGCCAGCAGTTTCAGGCATTCCTACGAGCAGTACTTC.

Turning to this clonotype: At one of its ends the junction is not consistent with the germline gene, which may arise from a read error. The chain couples TRBV5-1 to TRBJ2-3, with TRBD2 matching over 9 bases. In germline, CDR1 is SGHRS, CDR2 YFSETQ. The CDR3 has 16 residues. DNA of the CDR3: TGCGCCAGCAACTTGATTAGCGGGAGTAGCGCAGATACGCAGTATTTT. Protein product: CASNLISGSSADTQYF. Drawing the rest from reference TRBV5-1 and TRBJ2-3, the complete variable domain is KAGVTQTPRYLIKTRGQQVTLSCSPISGHRSVSWYQQTPGQGLQFLFEYFSETQRNKGNFPGRFSGRQFSNSRSEMNVSTLELGDSALYLCASNLISGSSADTQYFGPGTRLTVL.

This clonotype was seen only a few times. The V gene is TRBV6-1, the J gene TRBJ1-5, with D perhaps matching TRBD1 (6 bases). Germline V gene data show CDR1 as MNHNS and CDR2 as SASEGT. V was clipped by 8 bases and J by 6 bases, with 14 bases between them. This CDR3 spans 13 amino acids. CDR3 sequence reads: CASADRLGQPQHF. CDR3 nucleotides: TGTGCCAGCGCCGACAGGCTCGGTCAGCCCCAGCATTTT.

This clonotype is a singleton in its sample. The chain has TRBV4-1 and TRBJ2-4; 12 bases match TRBD2. The tail of the sequence fits TRBJ2-7 better, so the J call may be wrong. The CDR3 runs to 18 residues. In germline, CDR1 is MGHRA, CDR2 YSYEKL. CDR3 sequence: CASSQDPGLAGISYEQYF. In DNA form, the CDR3 reads TGCGCCAGCAGCCAAGATCCCGGACTAGCGGGGATCTCCTACGAGCAGTACTTC.

This clonotype showed up just a few times. The J gene is TRBJ1-2, the V gene TRBV4-1, with a weak D call TRBD1 (6 bases). There are 15 residues in the CDR3. Trimming stripped 0 bases from V and 4 bases from J, with 12 bases between. Per the germline V gene, CDR1 is MGHRA and CDR2 is YSYEKL. The CDR3 DNA is TGCGCCAGCAGCCAAGAGGCAGGGGCCGTCTATGGCTACACCTTC. It specifies CASSQEAGAVYGYTF.

The genes are TRBV5-1 and TRBJ2-5; a possible D gene is TRBD2 (6 bases). Germline V gene lookup returns CDR1 SGHRS and CDR2 YFSETQ. V lost 7 bases to trimming and J lost 13 bases, with 29 bases between them. This CDR3 contains 15 residues. The CDR3 DNA follows: TGCGCCAGCGTCCTGGAAAGCGGGCTAACCGGGGCCCGGTACTTC. Translating it yields CASVLESGLTGARYF.

This clonotype was seen more than once but under ten times. This chain joins TRBV6-1 and TRBJ2-7; D is unresolved. In germline, CDR1 is MNHNS, CDR2 SASEGT. Deletions cut 1 base from V and 2 bases from J, with 6 bases between. The CDR3 length is 13 residues. The CDR3 DNA is TGTGCCAGCAGTGAAGTGGTTACCTACGAGCAGTACTTC. This codes for CASSEVVTYEQYF.

This clonotype has more than one count but fewer than ten. V is TRBV12-3 or TRBV12-4 and J is TRBJ2-1; 10 bases line up with TRBD2. The CDR3 sequence is 16 residues long. J lost 8 bases, V lost 2 bases, and 9 bases had no gene match. DNA of the CDR3: TGTGCCAGCAGTTTACAACAAGCGGGAGGGCCCTATGAGCAGTTCTTC. Translated: CASSLQQAGGPYEQFF.